One and the same sample provided the 3 T cell receptor beta chains below, sequenced in a study of blood T cell repertoires in COVID-19. Generated by immunoSEQ multiplex PCR, the TCRdb table keeps only in-frame clones and is missing some. Here the sample spans roughly 76,000 clones, around nine tenths being singletons. The sequencing sample was made of peripheral blood. These receptors came from a man under 40 with acute or convalescent COVID-19.

The chain uses TRBV28 and TRBJ1-5; 7 bases map to TRBD1. The junction had 8 bases not matched to a gene; V was cut back by 4 bases and J by 2 bases. The CDR3 sequence is 16 residues long. CDR1 is MDHEN, CDR2 SYDVKM, per germline. The CDR3 protein is CASSSRGTAGNQPQHF. Written as DNA, the CDR3 is TGTGCCAGCAGTTCCCGGGGGACAGCGGGCAATCAGCCCCAGCATTTT.

This chain links TRBV15 with TRBJ2-2; TRBD2 agrees at 8 bases. The V gene's germline CDR1 is LNHNV and CDR2 YYDKDF (reference sequence). With V trimmed by 4 bases and J by 0 bases, 4 bases remained unmatched. The CDR3 has 16 amino acids. CDR3 loop: CATSNPGLANTGELFF. CDR3 coding DNA: TGTGCCACCAGCAACCCGGGACTAGCGAACACCGGGGAGCTGTTTTTT.

The V and J genes are TRBV6-5 and TRBJ1-2; D may be TRBD1 (6 bases). The V end was cut by 11 bases, the J end by 3 bases, with 22 bases between. Germline V gene sequence: CDR1 MNHEY, CDR2 SVGAGI. CDR3 size: 15 residues. CDR3 DNA: TGTGCCCTACGAAACGGTAGGGGGTTCCACTATGGCTACACCTTC. The encoded protein is CALRNGRGFHYGYTF.